Sequencing of this T cell receptor beta chain was carried out in a study of blood T cell repertoires in COVID-19. Study overall: Nucleic acid was either cDNA or gDNA, and it came from T cells, B-cell-depleted T cells, or PBMCs.

Trimming removed 9 bases from V and 2 bases from J, with 11 bases in between. Germline V gives CDR1 SNHLY, CDR2 FYNNEI. The CDR3 loop spans 13 amino acids. The protocol was immunoSEQ multiplex PCR, while the TCRdb copy is restricted to in-frame clones and leaves out a portion. The data contain around 92,000 clones, more than 70% of them seen just once; the ten biggest clones take up approximately 12%. The sequence was obtained from a woman aged 55-75 years in a cohort sampled during active or convalescent COVID-19. The sample consisted of peripheral blood. V and J are TRBV2 and TRBJ1-3; possible D gene TRBD1, 6 bases. The CDR3 DNA reads TGTGCCAGGCAGGGGACGGCTGGAAACACCATATATTTT. Its protein product is CARQGTAGNTIYF.